What follows are 5 T cell receptor beta chains derived from one specimen sequenced in a study of shared clonotypes between healthy human individuals. Repertoires were generated with immunoSEQ multiplex PCR, while TCRdb's copy carries only in-frame clones and drops some. The table includes more than 2,000,000 clones, 85% to 95% detected once. What was sequenced was naive CD4+ T cells sorted from blood. Subset of the sample: CD45RA+ positively selected. Receptor source: a man aged 18-30 years in good health.

As DNA, the CDR3 is TGTGCCAGCAGCTACAGGCCAGCGAGGGTCTACGAGCAGTACTTC. Protein sequence: CASSYRPARVYEQYF. The chain carries TRBV6-5 and TRBJ2-7, with D perhaps matching TRBD1 or TRBD2 (5 bases each). From germline, CDR1 is MNHEY and CDR2 SVGAGI. The CDR3 covers 15 residues. Between the trimmed V and J ends, which lost 6 bases and 3 bases, there was a span of 18 bases.

This sequence joins TRBV19 and TRBJ2-2, with D tentatively TRBD1 or TRBD2 (5 bases each). V was cut by 4 bases and J by 6 bases, with 18 bases left in between. CDR1 is LNHDA and CDR2 is SQIVND in the germline V gene (reference sequence). The CDR3 spans 16 residues. CDR3 nucleotide sequence: TGTGCCAGTAGTAGCTCCGGGACCAGGGACGCCGGGGAGCTGTTTTTT. It encodes CASSSSGTRDAGELFF.

The chain has TRBV6-1 and TRBJ2-7, with 12 nucleotides matching TRBD2. J lost 2 bases, V lost 3 bases, and 2 bases had no gene match. Germline V gene sequence: CDR1 MNHNS, CDR2 SASEGT. The CDR3 runs to 15 residues. CDR3 in amino acids: CASSETSGSPYEQYF. The CDR3 DNA is TGTGCCAGCAGTGAGACTAGCGGGAGCCCCTACGAGCAGTACTTC.

In this sample, this clone turned up once. The chain carries TRBV11-2 and TRBJ2-1; 11 nucleotides align to TRBD2. The CDR3 covers 16 residues. V shed 5 bases and J 4 bases; nucleotides not matched to a gene: 7. Per germline, CDR1 SGHAT and CDR2 FQNNGV. The CDR3 nucleotides are TGTGCCAGCAGCGGTAGCGGGAGGGCCATTTACAATGAGCAGTTCTTC. Translating gives CASSGSGRAIYNEQFF.

The genes are TRBV30 and TRBJ1-1; no reliable D call. Germline V gene sequence: CDR1 GTSNPN, CDR2 SVGIG (reference sequence). The length of the CDR3 is 12 residues. The ends were cut back, 5 bases at V and 5 bases at J, with 12 bases in the middle. The CDR3 nucleotides read TGTGCCTGGTTCTTAAGAGGGACTGAAGCTTTCTTT. Translating it yields CAWFLRGTEAFF.